This T cell receptor beta chain originates from a study of blood T cells in healthy people across ages. The V and J ends lost 1 base and 4 bases respectively, with 10 bases between them. The CDR3 is 14 residues long. Per the germline V gene, CDR1 is SNHLY and CDR2 is FYNNEI. Using a J-beta primer mix together with a sample-barcoded 5' primer, a second PCR was run for about 6 to 11 cycles. TCRdb itself ran the 5' RACE reads through MiXCR, one entry per CDR3 protein. The table lists about 830,000 distinct CDR3 sequences, around two thirds of them singletons. This clonotype was recorded at least ten times.

The origin of this receptor is a man aged 25-45 years in good health. Sequencing was carried out using blood. The chain carries TRBV2 and TRBJ1-2, with D tentatively TRBD1 (6 bases). CDR3 residues: CASSEVQGSYGYTF. The CDR3 region has the DNA TGTGCCAGCAGTGAAGTACAGGGAAGCTATGGCTACACCTTC.